One and the same sample provided the 3 T cell receptor beta chains below, sequenced in a study of T cells in Graves' hyperthyroidism and ophthalmopathy. The source material, RNA transcripts, was used to amplify TCR beta CDR3 regions. The primer set for the first-round RT-PCR of the TCR CDR3 was HTBI. One entry per CDR3 protein, called by TCRdb with MiXCR from the multiplex PCR reads. The table lists fewer than 40,000 distinct CDR3 sequences, about 52% of them singletons. Sequencing input: blood. The receptor source for this set is a woman in her forties with Graves' ophthalmopathy.

This clonotype has ten or more counts. The chain uses TRBV12-3 or TRBV12-4 and TRBJ2-7; maybe TRBD1 (5 bases). The V gene lost 3 bases and the J gene lost 2 bases, with 8 bases spanning the gap. The CDR3 consists of 13 residues. This chain's CDR3 is CASSLDTAYEQYF. The CDR3 region has the DNA TGTGCCAGCAGTTTGGACACTGCCTACGAGCAGTACTTC.

The V and J genes are TRBV19 and TRBJ2-3; 8 bases map to TRBD1. Germline V lookup: CDR1 LNHDA, CDR2 SQIVND (reference sequence). Losses at the gene ends were 8 bases for V and 4 bases for J; bases not matched to a gene: 5. The CDR3 has 13 amino acids. CDR3 nucleotide sequence: TGTGCCAGTGCAGGGGGCAGGGCAGATACGCAGTATTTT. It specifies CASAGGRADTQYF.

A word on this clonotype: The CDR3 end shows no conserved phenylalanine or tryptophan, and so a read error is likely. The limits of the CDR3 on the DNA are not certain, so only TCRdb's listed CDR3 is given. J is TRBJ2-6 and V is TRBV19; no check of the table's D call, TRBD1, against the DNA was made. From its first to its last residue, the CDR3 has 11 amino acids. Germline V gene lookup returns CDR1 LNHDA and CDR2 SQIVND (reference sequence). CDR3 residues: CASSIDLGRDT.